There are many counts of the clone carrying this TCR beta chain. The target antigen is unknown. The data derive from a study of T cells in Graves' hyperthyroidism and ophthalmopathy. Regarding the study as a whole: Ophthalmopathy was predicted by the model a median of roughly 6.6 months ahead of onset.

Patients aged 18 to 65 had newly diagnosed hyperthyroidism lasting under 2 months. RNA transcripts yielded amplified TCR beta CDR3 regions. A first-round RT-PCR of the TCR CDR3 used the HTBI primer set. TCRdb reanalysed the multiplex PCR reads using MiXCR and keeps one entry per CDR3 protein. The sample has about 700,000 distinct CDR3 sequences; 14% are singletons. Germline V gene data show CDR1 as SEHNR and CDR2 as FQNEAQ (reference sequence). The ends were cut back, 4 bases at V and 4 bases at J, with 10 bases in the middle. The CDR3 runs 13 residues. This chain connects TRBV7-9 to TRBJ1-1; D ambiguous. The sequence came from a woman aged 18-29 years with Graves' hyperthyroidism. Sequencing was carried out using blood. For the CDR3, the DNA is TGTGCCAGCAGCTACACCGGGAGCACTGAAGCTTTCTTT. Residues: CASSYTGSTEAFF.